The clone carrying this TCR beta chain was counted a few times. Its matching antigen is unknown. Assay used: immunoSEQ multiplex PCR; TCRdb lists only in-frame clones, some missing. The sample has about 110,000 clones; 90% to 95% are singletons. This CDR3 spans 13 amino acids. CDR1 LNHDA and CDR2 SQIVND come from the germline V gene (reference sequence). V was cut by 8 bases and J by 1 base, with 9 bases left in between. The data originate from a study of T cell responses to AZD1222 COVID-19 vaccine. Study results and limitations: Just five or six AZD1222 recipients were seropositive at baseline. Repertoires were obtained solely post-peak T cell response. Among the donors, most were white British and more were female, and clonal diversity was possibly underestimated.

This clonotype was sampled from an adult who received the AZD1222 COVID-19 vaccine. The source was peripheral blood, collected 28 days after the second AZD1222 dose. The V and J genes are TRBV19 and TRBJ1-3; a weak D match, TRBD1 (5 bases). The CDR3 sequence: CASRQYSGNTIYF. The CDR3 DNA reads TGTGCCAGTCGACAGTATTCTGGAAACACCATATATTTT. Using reference TRBV19 and TRBJ1-3 for the parts outside the CDR3, the full variable domain is DGGITQSPKYLFRKEGQNVTLSCEQNLNHDAMYWYRQDPGQGLRLIYYSQIVNDFQKGDIAEGYSVSREKKESFPLTVTSAQKNPTAFYLCASRQYSGNTIYFGEGSWLTVV.